This T cell receptor (beta chain) came from a study of blood T cell repertoires in COVID-19. Study background: Specimens from acute and convalescent COVID-19 originated in the United States, Italy and Spain. PBMCs, B-cell-depleted T cells, or T cells were the source of the cDNA or gDNA that made up the material.

With 4 bases removed from V and 0 bases from J, the gap between germline ends came to 16 bases. The CDR3 loop spans 18 amino acids. CDR1 and CDR2 from the germline V gene are MGHRA and YSYEKL. This clone was picked up one time. As originally analysed: Estimates of nucleated cell counts were drawn from the amplification of reference gene primers. TCRdb's table, derived via immunoSEQ multiplex PCR, lists solely in-frame clones and lacks some. D and trimming come from the DNA, and the V and J calls and clone size come from that table. The sample carries tens of thousands of clones, approximately 83% recorded once.

Material: peripheral blood. This chain uses TRBV4-1 with TRBJ1-6, with D perhaps matching TRBD1 (5 bases). The receptor was derived from a man aged 35-49 years with acute or convalescent COVID-19. CDR3 sequence reads: CASSPEPTASSYNSPLHF. The CDR3 coding sequence is TGCGCCAGCAGCCCCGAACCGACAGCGAGCTCCTATAATTCACCCCTCCACTTT.